This passage covers 3 T cell receptor beta chains from one sample sequenced in a study of OX40 agonist ivuxolimab in advanced cancers. TCRdb's copy holds only in-frame clones and misses some; the assay was immunoSEQ multiplex PCR. In the table there are about 64,000 clones, around 90% of which are singletons. Sequencing used CD4+ or CD8+ T cells sorted from blood, obtained in a trial of the OX40 agonist ivuxolimab. The receptors come from an adult with an advanced solid tumor such as melanoma, head and neck, liver or kidney cancer.

This rearrangement joins TRBV27 to TRBJ1-2; D gene ambiguous. V dropped 5 bases and J dropped 4 bases, with 8 bases sitting between them. Germline loops: CDR1 MNHEY, CDR2 SMNVEV (reference sequence). The CDR3 is 12 amino acids. CDR3 region: CASSGQSYGYTF. The CDR3 nucleotides are TGTGCCAGCAGTGGTCAGTCCTATGGCTACACCTTC.

V gene TRBV9 combines with J gene TRBJ2-2; no reliable D call. Germline V gene data show CDR1 as SGDLS and CDR2 as YYNGEE. Trimming removed 0 bases at V and 10 bases at J, with 16 bases between. CDR3 size: 15 residues. CDR3 region: CASSVDWSSGEELFF. CDR3 sequence (DNA): TGTGCCAGCAGCGTAGACTGGTCCTCCGGTGAGGAGCTGTTTTTT.

CDR3 protein: CASRGLAGSYEQYF. The CDR3 DNA reads as TGCGCCAGTAGAGGACTAGCGGGATCCTACGAGCAGTACTTC. The J gene is TRBJ2-7, the V gene TRBV5-1, with 12 bases lining up with TRBD2. V dropped 8 bases and J dropped 1; count of bases not matched to a gene: 4. Looked up from germline, CDR1 is SGHRS and CDR2 is YFSETQ. CDR3 size: 14 residues.